Reported below is one T cell receptor (beta chain). Authors' processing steps: Reference gene primers were amplified, and this amplification served to estimate nucleated cell counts. Sequencing was performed with immunoSEQ multiplex PCR; in TCRdb, only in-frame clones are kept and a portion is missing. V, J and clone size are those of that table, while D and trimming were read from the DNA. The sample lists about 380,000 clones; 85% were seen once. This sample is drawn from a study of blood T cell repertoires in COVID-19. Whole-study context: COVID-19 samples, acute and convalescent, were from the United States, Italy and Spain. PBMCs, B-cell-depleted T cells, or T cells were the source of the cDNA or gDNA that made up the material.

Trimming stripped 3 bases from V and 3 bases from J, with 9 bases between. The CDR3 loop spans 13 amino acids. Germline V gene lookup returns CDR1 MGHRA and CDR2 YSYEKL. The chain carries TRBV4-1 and TRBJ2-7; D is undetermined. The sequenced sample was peripheral blood. The clonotype originates from a woman between 18 and 29 years old with acute or convalescent COVID-19. The CDR3 here is CASSQPGLYEQYF. The CDR3 DNA reads TGCGCCAGCAGCCAGCCTGGGCTCTACGAGCAGTACTTC.